Below are 29 T cell receptor beta chains sequenced from a single sample in a study of T cell changes during pregnancy in multiple sclerosis. Method: immunoSEQ multiplex PCR; TCRdb's copy keeps in-frame clones and lacks some. This table holds 45,000 to 50,000 clones, roughly 93% found once. The sample consisted of CD4+ T cells from peripheral blood mononuclear cells, taken in the second trimester of pregnancy. The receptors shown here come from a female donor in good health, enrolled as a control in a pregnancy study.

This clone was found once. The chain joins TRBV15 to TRBJ1-1; weak D call: TRBD1 (5 bases). In germline, CDR1 is LNHNV, CDR2 YYDKDF (reference sequence). The CDR3 runs 14 residues. V was shortened by 1 base and J by 7 bases, with 13 bases between the two germline ends. The CDR3 sequence is CATSRVVGGGEAFF. CDR3 coding DNA: TGTGCCACCAGCAGAGTAGTCGGGGGAGGTGAAGCTTTCTTT.

Comment on this clone: A read error may account for a junction end that differs from germline. The gene calls are TRBV7-2 and TRBJ2-4; tentatively, D is TRBD2 (7 bases). Per germline, CDR1 SGHTA and CDR2 FQGNSA. The CDR3 length is 13 residues. As DNA, the CDR3 is TGTGCCAGCAGTACCCTTGTCGGGGGGCGCGTAGACTTC. This gives the protein CASSTLVGGRVDF. The variable domain in full, completed from reference TRBV7-2 and TRBJ2-4, reads GAGVSQSPSNKVTEKGKDVELRCDPISGHTALYWYRQSLGQGLEFLIYFQGNSAPDKSGLPSDRFSAERTGGSVSTLTIQRTQQEDSAVYLCASSTLVGGRVDFGAGTRLSVL.

This clone was seen once. The CDR3 protein is CASSLDGSGGLEQFF. CDR3 nucleotide sequence: TGTGCCAGCAGCTTAGATGGTAGCGGGGGGCTGGAGCAGTTCTTC. This chain uses TRBV7-2 with TRBJ2-1, with 10 bases fitting TRBD2. CDR1 and CDR2 from the germline V gene are SGHTA and FQGNSA. The CDR3 consists of 15 residues. The V gene end was trimmed by 1 base and the J gene end by 10 bases; junction bases not matched to a gene: 7. Together with reference TRBV7-2 and TRBJ2-1, the CDR3 gives the full variable domain: GAGVSQSPSNKVTEKGKDVELRCDPISGHTALYWYRQSLGQGLEFLIYFQGNSAPDKSGLPSDRFSAERTGGSVSTLTIQRTQQEDSAVYLCASSLDGSGGLEQFFGPGTRLTVL.

V gene TRBV6-6 combines with J gene TRBJ2-7, with D hard to call. The CDR3 spans 15 residues. The V end lost 5 bases, the J end lost 3 bases, and 17 bases lay between the germline ends. The germline gives CDR1 MNHNY, CDR2 SVGAGI (reference sequence). The CDR3 DNA follows: TGTGCCAGCAGTACCTCTAGTCGACGGAGCTACGAGCAGTACTTC. Its translation is CASSTSSRRSYEQYF.

The J gene is TRBJ1-5, the V gene TRBV28, with 10 bases matching TRBD1. With V trimmed by 3 bases and J by 5 bases, 1 base remained unmatched. This CDR3 has 14 amino acids. Germline-derived CDR1 and CDR2 are MDHEN and SYDVKM. The DNA of the CDR3 is TGTGCCAGCAGTTTGGGACAGGGGTATCAGCCCCAGCATTTT. This encodes CASSLGQGYQPQHF.

The rearrangement uses TRBV11-2 and TRBJ1-4; TRBD1 might be the D (5 bases). Trimming removed 3 bases at V and 7 bases at J, with 12 bases between. The CDR3 loop spans 14 amino acids. Germline V gene data show CDR1 as SGHAT and CDR2 as FQNNGV. For the CDR3, the DNA is TGTGCCAGCAGCTTGGGGCAGGGAGGTGAAAAACTGTTTTTT. Its translation: CASSLGQGGEKLFF.

This sequence joins TRBV19 and TRBJ1-5, with a tentative D call TRBD1 (5 bases). V lost 1 base to trimming and J lost 4 bases, with 11 bases between them. The CDR3 runs to 15 residues. Germline V gene data show CDR1 as LNHDA and CDR2 as SQIVND (reference sequence). Here the CDR3 DNA reads TGTGCCAGTAGTATAGGGATACAGGTAAATCAGCCCCAGCATTTT. Amino acid sequence: CASSIGIQVNQPQHF. Filled out from reference TRBV19 and TRBJ1-5, the complete variable domain reads DGGITQSPKYLFRKEGQNVTLSCEQNLNHDAMYWYRQDPGQGLRLIYYSQIVNDFQKGDIAEGYSVSREKKESFPLTVTSAQKNPTAFYLCASSIGIQVNQPQHFGDGTRLSIL.

The chain uses TRBV30 and TRBJ2-7; 7 bases map to TRBD1. Trimming at V came to 5 bases and at J to 0 bases, leaving 7 bases not matched to a gene. This CDR3 region has 14 residues. Germline assignment: CDR1 GTSNPN and CDR2 SVGIG (reference sequence). The CDR3 DNA reads as TGTGCCTGGGGCCCCGGGACAGTCTCCTACGAGCAGTACTTC. Translation: CAWGPGTVSYEQYF. Looking up the rest from reference TRBV30 and TRBJ2-7 gives the full variable domain: SQTIHQWPATLVQPVGSPLSLECTVEGTSNPNLYWYRQAAGRGLQLLFYSVGIGQISSEVPQNLSASRPQDRQFILSSKKLLLSDSGFYLCAWGPGTVSYEQYFGPGTRLTVT.

The chain employs TRBV9 and TRBJ2-2; the match to TRBD1 covers 12 bases. V shed 2 bases, J shed 7 bases, and the junction held 6 bases outside the gene matches. CDR3 length: 16 amino acids. From germline, CDR1 is SGDLS and CDR2 YYNGEE. CDR3 sequence: CASSVGTGGRGGELFF. DNA for the CDR3: TGTGCCAGCAGCGTGGGGACAGGGGGCCGGGGCGGGGAGCTGTTTTTT.

The chain recombines TRBV5-6 with TRBJ1-2, with TRBD1 matching over 10 bases. Trimming removed 4 bases from V and 5 bases from J; junction bases left unmatched: 8. This CDR3 has 15 amino acids. Germline loops: CDR1 SGHDT, CDR2 YYEEEE. CDR3 bases: TGTGCCAGCAGCGTACGACAGGGGGCGTCATATGGCTACACCTTC. This gives the protein CASSVRQGASYGYTF.

This chain connects TRBV5-1 to TRBJ2-2, with D unresolved. The germline CDR1 and CDR2 sequences are SGHRS and YFSETQ. V was trimmed by 3 bases and J by 1 base, leaving 7 bases between them. The CDR3 sequence is 14 residues long. The CDR3 coding sequence is TGCGCCAGCAGCTACACGGGGAACACCGGGGAGCTGTTTTTT. Translation gives CASSYTGNTGELFF. Filled out from reference TRBV5-1 and TRBJ2-2, the complete variable domain reads KAGVTQTPRYLIKTRGQQVTLSCSPISGHRSVSWYQQTPGQGLQFLFEYFSETQRNKGNFPGRFSGRQFSNSRSEMNVSTLELGDSALYLCASSYTGNTGELFFGEGSRLTVL.

This chain joins TRBV9 and TRBJ2-1; D is unclear. In germline, CDR1 is SGDLS, CDR2 YYNGEE. CDR3 length: 12 residues. V dropped 3 bases and J dropped 4 bases, with 5 bases sitting between them. The CDR3 loop reads CASSAQYNEQFF. The CDR3 DNA is TGTGCCAGCAGCGCCCAGTACAATGAGCAGTTCTTC.

This chain connects TRBV2 to TRBJ2-5; maybe TRBD1 (6 bases). Germline V CDR1 and CDR2: SNHLY, FYNNEI. The CDR3 sequence is 13 residues long. The V gene lost 7 bases and the J gene lost 11 bases, with 20 bases spanning the gap. CDR3 DNA: TGTGCCAGCAAAGGAACAGGGCTGGGAGAGCAGTACTTC. It codes for CASKGTGLGEQYF. Supplemented by reference TRBV2 and TRBJ2-5, the full variable domain reads EPEVTQTPSHQVTQMGQEVILRCVPISNHLYFYWYRQILGQKVEFLVSFYNNEISEKSEIFDDQFSVERPDGSNFTLKIRSTKLEDSAMYFCASKGTGLGEQYFGPGTRLLVL.

This rearrangement joins TRBV11-2 to TRBJ2-4; D not resolved. This CDR3 is built from 14 residues. The germline CDR1 and CDR2 sequences are SGHAT and FQNNGV. V was trimmed by 1 base and J by 1 base, leaving 5 bases between them. In nucleotides, the CDR3 is TGTGCCAGCAGCTTAGGAGTCGCCAAAAACATTCAGTACTTC. It translates to CASSLGVAKNIQYF.

The chain uses TRBV29-1 and TRBJ2-1, with D unresolved. Trimming took 2 bases from V and 4 from J, leaving 18 bases between them. The CDR3 is 16 amino acids. Germline loops: CDR1 SQVTM, CDR2 ANQGSEA. CDR3 loop: CSVELLERQKYNEQFF. DNA for the CDR3: TGCAGCGTTGAACTGCTTGAGCGCCAGAAGTACAATGAGCAGTTCTTC.

Of note for this clone: An end of the junction differs from the germline gene, which may be a read error. The chain recombines TRBV5-1 with TRBJ2-7; 8 bases agree with TRBD1. The germline V gene has CDR1 SGHRS and CDR2 YFSETQ. This CDR3 contains 13 residues. The CDR3 DNA reads as TGCGCCAGCAGCTCCTCAGGGGGCTACGAGCGGTACTTC. It specifies CASSSSGGYERYF.

The chain combines TRBV30 with TRBJ2-3, with D perhaps matching TRBD2 (5 bases). Trimming left V 4 bases short and J 6 bases short, with 17 bases between. Germline V lookup: CDR1 GTSNPN, CDR2 SVGIG (reference sequence). This CDR3 is 14 amino acids long. The CDR3 bases are TGTGCCTGGAACCTCATCAGCCCGGGGGATACGCAGTATTTT. This gives the protein CAWNLISPGDTQYF.

The V gene is TRBV5-8, the J gene TRBJ1-3; 7 positions agree with TRBD1. The germline gives CDR1 SGHTS, CDR2 YDEGEE. This CDR3 comprises 15 residues. V shed 4 bases, J shed 0 bases, and the junction held 4 bases outside the gene matches. In DNA form, the CDR3 reads TGTGCCAGCAGCCCCACAGGGGTCTCTGGAAACACCATATATTTT. It translates to CASSPTGVSGNTIYF.

This rearrangement joins TRBV7-2 to TRBJ2-7, with D possibly matching TRBD2 (5 bases). Germline CDR1 reads SGHTA; CDR2 reads FQGNSA. The CDR3 totals 15 residues. The V gene lost 1 base and the J gene lost 5 bases, with 15 bases spanning the gap. The DNA of the CDR3 is TGTGCCAGCAGCTTAGAGGGAGTCAGGTGGGACGAGCAGTACTTC. Residues: CASSLEGVRWDEQYF.

This chain joins TRBV5-1 and TRBJ2-5; 9 bases fit TRBD2. Unmatched junction bases numbered 3, after V lost 0 bases and J lost 3 bases. The CDR3 spans 15 residues. Per germline, CDR1 SGHRS and CDR2 YFSETQ. The CDR3 reads CASSLGASGEETQYF. The CDR3 DNA sequence: TGCGCCAGCAGCTTGGGGGCTAGCGGGGAAGAGACCCAGTACTTC. The full variable domain, with the rest looked up from reference TRBV5-1 and TRBJ2-5, is KAGVTQTPRYLIKTRGQQVTLSCSPISGHRSVSWYQQTPGQGLQFLFEYFSETQRNKGNFPGRFSGRQFSNSRSEMNVSTLELGDSALYLCASSLGASGEETQYFGPGTRLLVL.

In its sample, this clone was seen a few times. This CDR3 is CASSLGDRVNQPQHF. CDR3 bases: TGTGCCAGCAGCTTAGGGGACAGGGTCAATCAGCCCCAGCATTTT. J is TRBJ1-5 and V is TRBV7-2; TRBD1 matches at 9 bases. CDR1 and CDR2 from the germline V gene are SGHTA and FQGNSA. J gave up 3 bases and V 1 base, and 1 base lay outside the gene matches. This CDR3 region has 15 residues.

This clone was picked up one time. The CDR3 protein is CAWAPEADQPQHF. CDR3 sequence (DNA): TGTGCCTGGGCACCTGAGGCTGATCAGCCCCAGCATTTT. V gene TRBV30 combines with J gene TRBJ1-5, with D unresolved. The CDR3 has 13 residues. Germline V gene data show CDR1 as GTSNPN and CDR2 as SVGIG (reference sequence). The V end was cut by 5 bases, the J end by 5 bases, with 13 bases between.

The chain employs TRBV4-1 and TRBJ2-3; D is possibly TRBD1 (6 bases). Germline values: CDR1 MGHRA, CDR2 YSYEKL. The CDR3 length is 15 residues. V was trimmed by 2 bases and J by 4 bases, leaving 13 bases between them. As DNA, the CDR3 is TGCGCCAGCAGCCAAACCCCAGGGGTCCCAGATACGCAGTATTTT. The encoded protein is CASSQTPGVPDTQYF.

The V gene is TRBV6-5, the J gene TRBJ1-1; 10 nucleotides match TRBD1. CDR1 MNHEY and CDR2 SVGAGI come from the germline V gene. V was clipped by 0 bases and J by 12 bases; unmatched bases: 13. The CDR3 is made up of 16 amino acids. CDR3 sequence (DNA): TGTGCCAGCAGTTACTCGTTCCGGACAGGGGGAACCGCGTCTTTCTTT. This sequence encodes CASSYSFRTGGTASFF.

The J gene is TRBJ1-5, the V gene TRBV30; 9 bases line up with TRBD1. V was pared by 3 bases and J by 4 bases, with 4 bases of the junction left unmatched. Germline V lookup: CDR1 GTSNPN, CDR2 SVGIG (reference sequence). There are 14 residues in the CDR3. The CDR3 reads CAWSPGTGNQPQHF. The CDR3 DNA reads TGTGCCTGGAGCCCAGGGACAGGGAATCAGCCCCAGCATTTT.

This clone was observed once. V is TRBV5-4 and J is TRBJ2-5; a possible D gene is TRBD2 (7 bases). V shed 0 bases and J shed 5 bases, with 17 bases lying between them. Germline V CDR1 and CDR2: SGHNT, YYREEE (reference sequence). The CDR3 contains 16 residues. The CDR3 DNA is TGTGCCAGCAGCTTGGAGTTACAGGGAGCGGGGGAGACCCAGTACTTC. As protein: CASSLELQGAGETQYF.

The chain joins TRBV11-3 to TRBJ2-2; 7 bases are shared with TRBD1. Germline V gene lookup returns CDR1 SGHNT and CDR2 YENEEA. The CDR3 is 15 residues long. V trimming: 3 bases; J trimming: 0 bases; junction bases outside the gene matches: 1. The CDR3 DNA sequence: TGTGCCAGCAGCTTGGGACAGACGAACACCGGGGAGCTGTTTTTT. Protein sequence: CASSLGQTNTGELFF.

The gene calls are TRBV14 and TRBJ2-5, with unresolved D. Germline CDR1 reads SGHDN; CDR2 reads FVKESK. The CDR3 sequence is 14 residues long. V lost 2 bases and J 3 bases, leaving 10 bases between the germline ends. The CDR3 DNA reads as TGTGCCAGCAGCCAAACCGCTACAGAAGAGACCCAGTACTTC. It codes for CASSQTATEETQYF.

Comments on this clone: In the same sample, other DNA sequences code for this CDR3. The rearrangement joins TRBV15 to TRBJ1-5, with a possible D match to TRBD1 (5 bases). The CDR3 contains 15 residues. From germline, CDR1 is LNHNV and CDR2 YYDKDF (reference sequence). The V gene lost 0 bases and the J gene lost 7 bases, with 13 bases spanning the gap. CDR3 sequence (DNA): TGTGCCACCAGCAGAGATCCGGGGGGAGGCCAGCCCCAGCATTTT. Its translation: CATSRDPGGGQPQHF.